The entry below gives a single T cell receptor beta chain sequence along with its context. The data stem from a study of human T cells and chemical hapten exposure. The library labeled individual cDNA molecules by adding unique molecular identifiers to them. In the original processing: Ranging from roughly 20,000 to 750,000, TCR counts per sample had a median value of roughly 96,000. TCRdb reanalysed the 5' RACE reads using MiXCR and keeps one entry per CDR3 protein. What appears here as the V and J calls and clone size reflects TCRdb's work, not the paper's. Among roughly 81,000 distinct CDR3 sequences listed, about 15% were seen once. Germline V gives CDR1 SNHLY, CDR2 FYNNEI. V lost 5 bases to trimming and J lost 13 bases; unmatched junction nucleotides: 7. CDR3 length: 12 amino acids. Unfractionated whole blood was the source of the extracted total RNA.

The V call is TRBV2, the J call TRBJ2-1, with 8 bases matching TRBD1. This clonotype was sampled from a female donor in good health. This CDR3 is CASSPRQGSQFF. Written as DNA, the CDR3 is TGTGCCAGCAGTCCCAGACAGGGGAGCCAGTTCTTC.